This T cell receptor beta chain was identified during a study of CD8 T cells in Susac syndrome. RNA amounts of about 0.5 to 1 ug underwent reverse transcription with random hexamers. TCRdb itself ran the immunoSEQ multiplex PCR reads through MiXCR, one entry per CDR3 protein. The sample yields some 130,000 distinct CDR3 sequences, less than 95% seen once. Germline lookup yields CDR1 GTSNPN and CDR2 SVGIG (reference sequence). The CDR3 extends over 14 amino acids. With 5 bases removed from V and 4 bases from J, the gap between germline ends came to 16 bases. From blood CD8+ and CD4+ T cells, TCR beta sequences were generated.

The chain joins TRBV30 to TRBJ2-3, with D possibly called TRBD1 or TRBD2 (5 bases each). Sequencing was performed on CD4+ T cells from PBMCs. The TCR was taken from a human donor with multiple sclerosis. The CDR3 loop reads CAWELGVVADTQYF. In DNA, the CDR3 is TGTGCCTGGGAGTTGGGGGTTGTGGCAGATACGCAGTATTTT.